The present TCR beta chain was sequenced within a study of blood T cell repertoires in COVID-19. The CDR3 runs 15 residues. Germline trimming cut 2 bases from V and 1 base from J; bases unmatched to any gene: 5. Germline values: CDR1 SGHNT, CDR2 YYREEE (reference sequence). As originally analysed: Amplification with reference gene primers provided the estimates of nucleated cell counts. Sequencing was performed with immunoSEQ multiplex PCR; in TCRdb, only in-frame clones are kept and a portion is missing. V, J and clone size reflect that table, while D and trimming were determined from the DNA. The top ten clones hold 1.5% to 2% of a sample with some 400,000 clones, just under 90% of them seen once. Adults between roughly 18 and 100 years of age took part from about two dozen US areas. Cohorts were determined from participant-reported clinical history. Recovery among Cohort 3 donors was established by two negative PCRs, clearance, or symptom resolution.

The origin of this receptor is a woman aged 25 to 39 who had recovered from COVID-19. The specimen sequenced was PBMCs or T cells enriched from blood (not recorded which). This chain joins TRBV5-4 and TRBJ2-7; TRBD1 matches at 8 bases. CDR3 DNA sequence: TGTGCCAGCAGCTTCGGACAGGGTAGTTCCTACGAGCAGTACTTC. Amino acids: CASSFGQGSSYEQYF. The full variable domain, rest sourced from reference TRBV5-4 and TRBJ2-7, is ETGVTQSPTHLIKTRGQQVTLRCSSQSGHNTVSWYQQALGQGPQFIFQYYREEENGRGNFPPRFSGLQFPNYSSELNVNALELDDSALYLCASSFGQGSSYEQYFGPGTRLTVT.